Below, one TCR beta chain is given with its context. Its antigen is currently unknown. This sample is part of a study of CD8+ T cells in alopecia areata. Study overall: Severity scores in treated patients reflected the percentage of scalp affected. Points from the study as a whole: Any link of baseline CD8+ expansion to response, resting on one nonresponder, remains uncertain. Affected lesional scalp, above all in alopecia totalis/universalis, was more clonal than normal scalp.

The germline V gene has CDR1 SGDLS and CDR2 YYNGEE. This CDR3 is 15 amino acids long. V shed 4 bases, J shed 6 bases, and the junction held 10 bases outside the gene matches. Extracted RNA was reverse transcribed into cDNA, the sequencing template. Sequencing used immunoSEQ multiplex PCR; TCRdb keeps in-frame clones, though not all of them. The table lists 130,000 or so clones, roughly nine tenths of them singletons. This sample's treatment: oral pan-JAK inhibitor, 5-10 mg twice daily. This clonotype was sampled from a human donor with alopecia areata. V usage is TRBV9 and J usage is TRBJ1-5, with 7 bases matching TRBD1. The material was CD8+ T cells sorted from blood, obtained at week 4, from a patient treated with tofacitinib. The CDR3 DNA reads as TGTGCCAGCAGCCCCACCGACAGGGTTGGTCAGCCCCAGCATTTT. Translating gives CASSPTDRVGQPQHF.